These 23 T cell receptor beta chains share one sample of origin, sequenced in a study of T cells in Graves' hyperthyroidism and ophthalmopathy. RNA transcripts gave rise to amplified TCR beta CDR3 regions. Initially, a first-round RT-PCR of the TCR CDR3 employed the HTBI primer set. TCRdb re-analysed the multiplex PCR reads in MiXCR, keeping a single row per CDR3 protein. The data show about 640,000 distinct CDR3 sequences, about 15% seen once. Sequencing used blood. The receptors derive from a woman in her fifties or sixties with Graves' ophthalmopathy.

This clonotype appeared many times. One junction end disagrees with the germline gene, perhaps due to a read error. The genes are TRBV2 and TRBJ2-3; 8 nucleotides match TRBD2. The CDR3 is 18 amino acids. Germline CDR1 SNHLY, CDR2 FYNNEI. The CDR3 loop reads CASSQAGTGRAERDTQYF. The CDR3 DNA sequence: TGTGCCAGCAGTCAAGCGGGTACCGGGAGGGCCGAGAGAGATACGCAGTATTTT.

This clonotype was seen only a few times. The gene calls are TRBV28 and TRBJ2-1; D is ambiguous. The CDR3 runs 17 residues. From germline, CDR1 is MDHEN and CDR2 SYDVKM. V was shortened by 5 bases and J by 4 bases, with 21 bases between the two germline ends. CDR3 sequence: CASSSPLGQDIYNEQFF. CDR3 DNA: TGTGCCAGCAGTAGCCCCCTAGGGCAGGATATATACAATGAGCAGTTCTTC.

This clonotype was seen many times. The gene calls are TRBV2 and TRBJ1-1, with a tentative D call TRBD1 (6 bases). The CDR3 runs to 14 residues. The germline V gene has CDR1 SNHLY and CDR2 FYNNEI. V lost 6 bases, J lost 6 bases, and 17 bases lay in between. CDR3 protein: CASSAVKGGSEAFF. The CDR3 DNA reads as TGTGCCAGCAGCGCAGTAAAGGGGGGATCTGAAGCTTTCTTT.

The chain joins TRBV6-1 to TRBJ2-3, with 7 bases aligning to TRBD1. This CDR3 has 15 amino acids. Germline lookup yields CDR1 MNHNS and CDR2 SASEGT. V lost 3 bases, J lost 0 bases, and 3 bases stayed unmatched. The CDR3 loop is CASSDGTASTDTQYF. CDR3 bases: TGTGCCAGCAGTGACGGGACAGCTAGCACAGATACGCAGTATTTT.

This clonotype was counted between two and nine times. The gene calls are TRBV20-1 and TRBJ1-1; D call uncertain. Germline V lookup: CDR1 DFQATT, CDR2 SNEGSKA (reference sequence). The length of the CDR3 is 14 residues. Trimming took 6 bases from V and 0 from J, leaving 14 bases between them. Here the CDR3 DNA reads TGCAGTGCCAGGACGGGAAGGGTGAACACTGAAGCTTTCTTT. This encodes CSARTGRVNTEAFF.

This clonotype was detected only once. The chain employs TRBV2 and TRBJ2-4; 10 nucleotides agree with TRBD2. The CDR3 extends over 18 amino acids. The germline gives CDR1 SNHLY, CDR2 FYNNEI. The trim removed 6 bases at V and 0 bases at J, leaving 11 bases unmatched. CDR3 coding DNA: TGTGCCAGCAGCCCCGGACTAGCGGAGCCCGTAGCCAAAAACATTCAGTACTTC. This translates into CASSPGLAEPVAKNIQYF. Based on the CDR3 plus reference TRBV2 and TRBJ2-4, the full variable domain is EPEVTQTPSHQVTQMGQEVILRCVPISNHLYFYWYRQILGQKVEFLVSFYNNEISEKSEIFDDQFSVERPDGSNFTLKIRSTKLEDSAMYFCASSPGLAEPVAKNIQYFGAGTRLSVL.

The V gene is TRBV9, the J gene TRBJ2-1, with 7 bases that match TRBD2. This CDR3 comprises 18 residues. Germline lookup yields CDR1 SGDLS and CDR2 YYNGEE. V lost 4 bases, J lost 4 bases, and 17 bases stayed unmatched. The CDR3 loop reads CASSPRPGGAGVYNEQFF. As DNA, the CDR3 is TGTGCCAGCAGCCCCCGACCTGGAGGGGCGGGAGTTTACAATGAGCAGTTCTTC.

This clonotype was counted only a few times. One base away lies a much larger clone, so this may be a sequencing read error. The conserved phenylalanine or tryptophan is not found at the CDR3 terminus, so this likely reflects a read error. The chain couples TRBV7-2 to TRBJ1-5; D might be TRBD1 (6 bases). Germline values: CDR1 SGHTA, CDR2 FQGNSA. The V end was cut by 5 bases, the J end by 5 bases, with 25 bases between. This CDR3 spans 18 amino acids. In nucleotides, the CDR3 is TGTGCCAGCAGCGCCAGACCCAGAGACAGGCTGGGAGATCAGCCCCAGCATATT. Protein product: CASSARPRDRLGDQPQHI.

In this sample, this clonotype turned up many times. V and J are TRBV3-1 and TRBJ1-1; D may be TRBD1 (6 bases). The CDR3 consists of 15 residues. The V gene lost 3 bases and the J gene lost 0 bases, with 11 bases spanning the gap. Germline V CDR1 and CDR2: LGHDT, YNNKEL (reference sequence). The CDR3 sequence: CASSQQTGVNTEAFF. Written as DNA, the CDR3 is TGTGCCAGCAGCCAGCAGACAGGCGTGAACACTGAAGCTTTCTTT.

The V call is TRBV29-1, the J call TRBJ1-2, with 9 bases fitting TRBD1. The junction had 12 bases not matched to a gene; V was cut back by 3 bases and J by 4 bases. The germline CDR1 and CDR2 sequences are SQVTM and ANQGSEA. The CDR3 runs to 16 residues. The CDR3 nucleotides are TGCAGCGTTGAGGAGGACAGGGGTGAATTGGGCTATGGCTACACCTTC. Protein product: CSVEEDRGELGYGYTF.

The genes are TRBV6-2 or TRBV6-3 and TRBJ2-1, with TRBD1 matching 7 bases. Germline CDR1 and CDR2: MNHEY and SVGEGT. The CDR3 runs to 21 residues. J was trimmed by 7 bases and V by 2 bases; bases with no gene match: 26. CDR3 region: CASSYVFGAGGIGSPRNEQFF. The CDR3 nucleotides are TGTGCCAGCAGTTACGTGTTTGGGGCAGGGGGAATTGGGAGCCCAAGAAATGAGCAGTTCTTC.

The table lists this clonotype with many counts. The junction departs from the called germline gene at one end, perhaps through a read error. The chain couples TRBV20-1 to TRBJ2-3; 8 bases map to TRBD2. This CDR3 is built from 15 residues. Germline CDR1 DFQATT, CDR2 SNEGSKA (reference sequence). This chain's CDR3 is CSTSHPGGPGDTQYF. CDR3 bases: TGCAGTACTAGTCACCCGGGAGGGCCGGGAGATACGCAGTATTTT.

The rearrangement links TRBV19 to TRBJ1-5; TRBD1 might be the D (6 bases). CDR3 size: 19 residues. The V end was cut by 5 bases, the J end by 0 bases, with 23 bases between. Germline CDR1 is LNHDA and CDR2 is SQIVND (reference sequence). The CDR3 coding sequence is TGTGCCAGTAGTTCGGACAGAAGCGGCGGGGATATTAGCAATCAGCCCCAGCATTTT. Protein product: CASSSDRSGGDISNQPQHF. Combining the CDR3 with reference TRBV19 and TRBJ1-5 gives the whole variable domain DGGITQSPKYLFRKEGQNVTLSCEQNLNHDAMYWYRQDPGQGLRLIYYSQIVNDFQKGDIAEGYSVSREKKESFPLTVTSAQKNPTAFYLCASSSDRSGGDISNQPQHFGDGTRLSIL.

With regard to this clonotype: Relative to the germline gene, one junction end is altered; a read error may explain this. CDR3 DNA: TGTGCCGGCAGTTACTCGGGGGATAGCTCCTACGAGCAGTACTTC. Its translation: CAGSYSGDSSYEQYF. The chain has TRBV6-6 and TRBJ2-7; TRBD2 is a possible D gene (6 bases). CDR3 size: 15 residues. Germline loops: CDR1 MNHNY, CDR2 SVGAGI (reference sequence).

CDR3 region: CASSFPDRGNSPLHF. CDR3 nucleotide sequence: TGTGCCAGCAGCTTCCCTGACAGGGGGAATTCACCCCTCCACTTT. This rearrangement joins TRBV7-9 to TRBJ1-6, with 9 bases that match TRBD1. Germline CDR1 and CDR2: SEHNR and FQNEAQ (reference sequence). Trimming at V came to 3 bases and at J to 7 bases, leaving 4 bases not matched to a gene. This CDR3 comprises 15 residues.

In this sample, this clonotype turned up a few times. The rearrangement links TRBV12-3 or TRBV12-4 to TRBJ1-3, with 8 bases fitting TRBD1. The J segment lost 2 bases and the V segment lost 5 bases, leaving 2 bases of the junction unmatched. The CDR3 consists of 14 residues. The CDR3 sequence is CASSPDRAGNTIYF. The CDR3 DNA reads TGTGCCAGCAGTCCGGACAGGGCTGGAAACACCATATATTTT.

The sample holds many counts of this clonotype. This sequence joins TRBV28 and TRBJ2-7, with 10 bases lining up with TRBD1. The germline V gene has CDR1 MDHEN and CDR2 SYDVKM. J was trimmed by 4 bases and V by 2 bases; bases with no gene match: 5. This CDR3 is 15 amino acids long. The CDR3 spells CASSLGTGDIYEQYF. CDR3 DNA: TGTGCCAGCAGTTTAGGGACAGGGGATATTTACGAGCAGTACTTC.

This clonotype was seen repeatedly, ten times or more. The chain is built from TRBV7-9 and TRBJ2-1, with 9 bases aligning to TRBD2. V lost 7 bases to trimming and J lost 8 bases; unmatched junction nucleotides: 12. The CDR3 runs 15 residues. From germline, CDR1 is SEHNR and CDR2 FQNEAQ (reference sequence). CDR3 region: CASTNFGGRAYEQFF. DNA of the CDR3: TGTGCCAGCACCAATTTTGGCGGGAGGGCTTATGAGCAGTTCTTC. Full variable domain (remainder filled in from reference TRBV7-9 and TRBJ2-1): DTGVSQNPRHKITKRGQNVTFRCDPISEHNRLYWYRQTLGQGPEFLTYFQNEAQLEKSRLLSDRFSAERPKGSFSTLEIQRTEQGDSAMYLCASTNFGGRAYEQFFGPGTRLTVL.

V is TRBV7-2 and J is TRBJ2-3, with D possibly matching TRBD2 (5 bases). Trimming took off 4 bases at V and 10 bases at J, with 15 bases between the two ends. The CDR3 is made up of 13 amino acids. CDR1 SGHTA and CDR2 FQGNSA come from the germline V gene. The CDR3 spells CASSSVIRGAQYF. The CDR3 coding sequence is TGTGCCAGCAGCTCGGTTATCCGGGGAGCGCAGTATTTT.

This clonotype came up many times. The gene calls are TRBV24-1 and TRBJ2-3; D not resolved. V was clipped by 4 bases and J by 0 bases, with 4 bases between them. In germline, CDR1 is KGHDR, CDR2 SFDVKD. CDR3 length equals 13 residues. The chain's CDR3 is CATSDPSTDTQYF. The CDR3 region has the DNA TGTGCCACCAGTGACCCTAGCACAGATACGCAGTATTTT.

The rearrangement links TRBV7-2 to TRBJ1-5; D remains ambiguous. In germline, CDR1 is SGHTA, CDR2 FQGNSA. V was clipped by 5 bases and J by 4 bases, with 12 bases between them. The length of the CDR3 is 14 residues. CDR3 nucleotides: TGTGCCAGCAGCGCAAACAGAGAAAATCAGCCCCAGCATTTT. This translates into CASSANRENQPQHF.

This clonotype occurred a few times. This chain links TRBV12-3 or TRBV12-4 with TRBJ2-6, with 8 bases aligning to TRBD1. The V and J ends lost 7 bases and 0 bases, in that order; junction bases with no gene match: 14. The CDR3 covers 19 residues. CDR3 residues: CASNPGPGQVISGANVLTF. CDR3 bases: TGTGCCAGCAATCCCGGACCGGGACAGGTGATCTCTGGGGCCAACGTCCTGACTTTC.

This clonotype was seen a few times. The rearrangement uses TRBV27 and TRBJ1-6; D is ambiguous. Germline V CDR1 and CDR2: MNHEY, SMNVEV (reference sequence). The CDR3 is 17 amino acids. V lost 1 base and J 1 base, leaving 11 bases between the germline ends. CDR3 loop: CASSLLGRSSYNSPLHF. Written as DNA, the CDR3 is TGTGCCAGCAGTTTATTGGGCAGGAGTTCCTATAATTCACCCCTCCACTTT.